The clone carrying this TCR beta chain turned up a few times. CDR1 is LGHDT and CDR2 is YNNKEL in the germline V gene (reference sequence). The CDR3 consists of 15 residues. V lost 0 bases and J lost 5, with 8 bases in between. These data come from a study of human T cells and chemical hapten exposure. Indicated time point: patch test 2, 6 weeks after DPC sensitization. This sample's treatment: therapeutic diphenylcyclopropenone sensitization with weekly scalp DPC. TCRdb recomputed calls from the RACE reads with MiXCR, one row per CDR3 protein. The sample lists approximately 68,000 distinct CDR3 sequences, 7.5% to 9.5% seen once, with around 3.3% in the top ten.

The chain joins TRBV3-1 to TRBJ1-6; D not resolved. This TCR was sampled from a woman in her fifties or sixties with alopecia areata. Some clones in this sample may be carry-over from other donors' samples. This material consisted of whole blood, taken in connection with sensitization to the hapten diphenylcyclopropenone (DPC). For the CDR3, the DNA is TGTGCCAGCAGCCAAGATCCCGGGGATAATTCACCCCTCCACTTT. Its protein product is CASSQDPGDNSPLHF.